The 12 T cell receptor beta chains reported below all come from one sample, sequenced in a study of shared clonotypes between healthy human individuals. Using immunoSEQ multiplex PCR, the repertoire was profiled, and TCRdb retains in-frame clones only, with some absent. The sample lists 2,500,000 or so clones; roughly 92% were seen once. The sample comprised naive CD4+ T cells sorted from blood. Regarding subset: CD45RA+ positively selected. These receptor sequences come from a man aged 18-30 years in good health.

This sequence joins TRBV10-3 and TRBJ2-2, with D unresolved. In germline, CDR1 is ENHRY, CDR2 SYGVKD. The CDR3 is 14 residues long. With 10 bases removed from V and 0 bases from J, the gap between germline ends came to 12 bases. The chain's CDR3 is CATGMISNTGELFF. CDR3 DNA sequence: TGTGCCACCGGCATGATATCGAACACCGGGGAGCTGTTTTTT.

This clone was seen only a few times. This chain uses TRBV19 with TRBJ1-6; D is undetermined. Germline loops: CDR1 LNHDA, CDR2 SQIVND (reference sequence). Trimming shortened V by 0 bases and J by 14 bases, and 11 bases separated the two germline ends. This CDR3 has 13 amino acids. The CDR3 coding sequence is TGTGCCAGTAGTATAGATCAAGGCTGGACCCTCCACTTT. It translates to CASSIDQGWTLHF.

The chain has TRBV4-1 and TRBJ2-1; D possibly corresponds to TRBD2 (5 bases). V was clipped by 4 bases and J by 6 bases, with 13 bases between them. This CDR3 comprises 14 residues. The germline CDR1 and CDR2 sequences are MGHRA and YSYEKL. CDR3 residues: CASSPLERANEQFF. For the CDR3, the DNA is TGCGCCAGCAGCCCTCTGGAGAGGGCCAATGAGCAGTTCTTC.

This clone has just one count. The chain recombines TRBV11-2 with TRBJ2-1; 9 nucleotides align to TRBD2. With 5 bases clipped from V and 0 bases from J, the junction kept 8 bases outside the gene matches. CDR3 size: 17 residues. Germline CDR1 and CDR2: SGHAT and FQNNGV. CDR3 region: CASSRTYSGGSYNEQFF. In nucleotides, the CDR3 is TGTGCCAGCAGCCGAACGTATAGCGGGGGCTCCTACAATGAGCAGTTCTTC.

The V and J genes are TRBV29-1 and TRBJ2-7; 10 bases agree with TRBD1. Trimming at V came to 1 base and at J to 3 bases, leaving 3 bases not matched to a gene. CDR3 size: 14 residues. Germline CDR1 SQVTM, CDR2 ANQGSEA. CDR3 residues: CSVEAGTGDYEQYF. In DNA form, the CDR3 reads TGCAGCGTTGAAGCCGGGACAGGGGACTACGAGCAGTACTTC.

There are a few counts of this clone. The sample carries other DNA sequences with the same CDR3. This chain uses TRBV5-1 with TRBJ1-1; D not certain. There are 15 residues in the CDR3. Germline-derived CDR1 and CDR2 are SGHRS and YFSETQ. Trimming stripped 0 bases from V and 1 base from J, with 10 bases between. CDR3 nucleotides: TGCGCCAGCAGCTTGGCGGCGGGAGGGAACACTGAAGCTTTCTTT. Protein sequence: CASSLAAGGNTEAFF.

V and J are TRBV5-4 and TRBJ1-2; D gene uncertain. Trimming pared 4 bases from V and 6 bases from J, leaving 13 bases between. This CDR3 region has 13 residues. CDR1 is SGHNT, CDR2 YYREEE, per germline (reference sequence). The CDR3 is CASSPEYLDGYTF. As DNA, the CDR3 is TGTGCCAGCAGCCCGGAGTATCTCGATGGCTACACCTTC.

The genes are TRBV30 and TRBJ2-1; TRBD2 is a possible D gene (6 bases). V shed 2 bases and J shed 6 bases, with 14 bases lying between them. This CDR3 has 14 amino acids. The germline CDR1 and CDR2 sequences are GTSNPN and SVGIG (reference sequence). CDR3 nucleotides: TGTGCCTGGAGTCCGACGACTAGGAGCAATGAGCAGTTCTTC. Protein sequence: CAWSPTTRSNEQFF. Complete variable domain (other parts from reference TRBV30 and TRBJ2-1): SQTIHQWPATLVQPVGSPLSLECTVEGTSNPNLYWYRQAAGRGLQLLFYSVGIGQISSEVPQNLSASRPQDRQFILSSKKLLLSDSGFYLCAWSPTTRSNEQFFGPGTRLTVL.

The chain combines TRBV6-1 with TRBJ2-5, with 10 bases fitting TRBD2. Per germline, CDR1 MNHNS and CDR2 SASEGT. This CDR3 spans 13 amino acids. V lost 4 bases, J lost 5 bases, and 1 base stayed unmatched. The CDR3 reads CASSGSGRETQYF. The CDR3 DNA sequence: TGTGCCAGCAGTGGTAGCGGGAGGGAGACCCAGTACTTC.

The rearrangement links TRBV6-6 to TRBJ1-6; D is undetermined. V was shortened by 8 bases and J by 8 bases, with 7 bases between the two germline ends. Germline assignment: CDR1 MNHNY and CDR2 SVGAGI (reference sequence). CDR3 length equals 11 residues. The CDR3 nucleotides are TGTGCCAGCTGCCAGGATTCACCCCTCCACTTT. Translated: CASCQDSPLHF.

With respect to this clone: In the same sample, other DNA sequences code for this CDR3. The chain is built from TRBV6-5 and TRBJ2-2; weak D call: TRBD2 (5 bases). The CDR3 is 13 residues long. The germline gives CDR1 MNHEY, CDR2 SVGAGI. The ends were cut back, 7 bases at V and 4 bases at J, with 10 bases in the middle. The CDR3 loop is CASNRDSTGELFF. The CDR3 bases are TGTGCCAGCAACCGGGATAGCACCGGGGAGCTGTTTTTT.

The rearrangement uses TRBV7-9 and TRBJ1-4; D is undetermined. Germline values: CDR1 SEHNR, CDR2 FQNEAQ (reference sequence). This CDR3 contains 15 residues. Trimming stripped 1 base from V and 8 bases from J, with 14 bases between. The CDR3 region is CASSLDLGMGEKLFF. DNA of the CDR3: TGTGCCAGCAGCTTAGATTTGGGGATGGGGGAAAAACTGTTTTTT.